The T cell receptor beta chain described here comes from a study of CD8+CD57+ T cells in acquired aplastic anemia. General study points: Researchers report that twenty-nine CD8+ CDR3 sequences appeared in both patients and controls.

The V gene lost 2 bases and the J gene lost 6 bases, with 11 bases spanning the gap. This CDR3 comprises 13 residues. In germline, CDR1 is SGHDT, CDR2 YYEEEE. Genomic DNA, serving as template, underwent TCR beta VDJ and CDR3 profiling. Each CDR3 protein is one row after TCRdb ran MiXCR on the reads. The profile shows some 410,000 distinct CDR3 sequences, 65% to 80% of them singletons. This clonotype was recorded at least ten times. The antigen is undetermined. The sequence was collected from a human donor in good health, serving as a control. V and J are TRBV5-6 and TRBJ1-2, with D unclear. Specimen: sorted CD4+, CD8+, or CD8+CD57+ T cells (not recorded which) from PBMCs. DNA for the CDR3: TGTGCCAGCAGCTTAGGTCGGACCCATGGCTACACCTTC. Protein: CASSLGRTHGYTF.